The T cell receptor (beta chain) under discussion was sequenced for a study of cytomegalovirus exposure and HLA in healthy donors (dated by TCRdb to the late 2010s). The study in broad terms: In an earlier analysis of several hundred of the donors, 276 Gb of sequence data and 95 million to 130 million unique TCR beta sequences from about 190 million T cells were reported. An early release covering roughly 600 HLA-typed donors comprised approximately 290 gigabases of sequencing data and 65 million to 100 million unique TCR sequences. Of the roughly 400 genotyped donors, more than 75% were placed in the genetic ancestry cluster associated with self-reported Caucasian donors. The study was designed to test whether signatures of past pathogen exposure could be identified by cataloging public T cell receptors. The T cell repertoires of 666 subjects were profiled by immunosequencing and related to cytomegalovirus serostatus. In addition to the first cohort of roughly 670 subjects, a separate validation cohort of 120 different subjects was used. To predict cytomegalovirus infection status, the study combined high-throughput TCR immunosequencing, statistical association of individual TCRs with disease status, and machine learning. A later analysis re-examined previously published TCR beta repertoires from hundreds of donors and added high-resolution HLA genotyping to investigate patterns of TCR occurrence. Rather than drawing on any new phenotypic data, the later analysis identified candidate immune exposures from TCR beta sequences and the way those sequences occurred across donors. To decide whether each TCR beta V gene segment behaved as functional or pseudogenic, an earlier analysis of some 600 of the donors relied on high-throughput TCR beta sequencing. Alongside the repertoire data, information on donor age, sex, ethnicity and CMV serostatus was compiled. Genome-wide SNP genotypes for about 55% of the roughly 670 donors were used in a later genetic analysis, which treated that subset as a discovery cohort. All discovery cohort repertoires had been generated using a single sequencing platform. HLA typing included class I and class II loci at four-digit resolution. Typing coverage differed by locus: A, B, C, DRB1 and DQB1 were typed in about 620-640 donors, DQA1 in roughly 510, DPA1 in 600 to 610, and DPB1 in just under 490. About five DR-DQ haplotypes were treated as single units for association and clustering because of strong linkage in the cohort. Among 398 genotyped donors of the cohort, an average of roughly 230,000 unique TCR beta nucleotide sequences was sequenced per donor, of which about 19% were non-productive. The paper as a whole reports these results and caveats: V-gene and J-gene trimming of TCR beta chains was associated with a missense DCLRE1C variant in a later genetic analysis, and the association was replicated in an independent cohort. In a later analysis, the rate of TCR association differed among HLA loci, with DRB1 alleles having the most associated TCRs and HLA-C alleles having the fewest. This cohort had only TCR beta chains sequenced, and the lack of alpha or paired-chain data limited which features could be detected. A cluster of highly shared sequence variants was judged likely to represent a technical artifact of the sequencing pipeline. The only immune exposure information available for the cohort was CMV serostatus. Correlated functional status among segregating V segments might reflect linkage disequilibrium, but an unknown experimental factor could not be ruled out. According to a later genetic analysis, donors in an Asian-associated ancestry cluster had fewer N-insertions in productive TCRs than the approximately 700-donor mean. Most TCR sequences were seen in very few donors, while some public TCRs were found in many individuals. Compared with equally common non-associated chains, HLA-associated TCR beta chains in a later analysis were more clonally expanded and had lower generation probabilities. Cytomegalovirus status was reported to be diagnosed by the classifier with high specificity and sensitivity in both the original and validation cohorts. The authors suggested that the approach could potentially be extended to other disease states and immunological phenotypes. When HLA alleles, especially DR and DQ, strongly co-occurred, attributing TCR associations to individual alleles was difficult. According to a later analysis, parvovirus B19, influenza, CMV and Epstein-Barr virus appeared linked to several top co-occurrence clusters. In the study, some 180 TCR beta chains were listed as associated with cytomegalovirus. Because some donors lacked HLA typing at each locus, the association tests relied only on the typed subset. Because counts were too low, 15 or so rarely observed V segments, including chromosome 9 orphons, were excluded from the earlier analysis of about 500 of the donors. In an earlier analysis of a few hundred of the donors, most TCR beta V segments were observed in productive rearrangements about 87% or about 30% of the time, broadly matching IMGT annotations. In vitro tests confirmed that a few of the cytomegalovirus-associated TCR beta chains recognize cytomegalovirus antigens. A further reported finding was that TCR beta sequences accurately predicted the HLA-A and HLA-B alleles for most subjects in the first cohort. Sequencing depth was assumed to be roughly uniform across donors in the presence/absence analyses, though that assumption may not hold. Specific HLA alleles were associated with 15,000 to 20,000 TCR beta sequences at a false discovery rate of 0.05 in a later analysis. The 87-base-pair reads could not distinguish some IMGT-functional V segments, including TRBV6-2 and TRBV6-3, so those segments were excluded. In a later analysis, most CMV-associated TCR beta chains were found to appear HLA-restricted, with HLA associations seemingly driven largely by CMV exposure.

V is trimmed back by 5 bases and J by 4 bases, and the junction contains 3 bases that no gene match accounts for. The germline V gene specifies SGHDN as CDR1 and FVKESK as CDR2. The CDR3 runs 13 amino acids, cysteine and phenylalanine included. Kept here is only the CDR3 DNA, which spans 39 bases and is read in frame from base 1. A word on this clone: It has no known antigen specificity. Base qualities are not recorded, but no much larger clone differs from it by a single base.

The library was prepared using the immunoSEQ multiplex PCR assay. A mixture of 60 forward primers for TCR Vbeta segments and 13 reverse primers for TCR Jbeta segments was used in the multiplex PCR. A multiplex PCR assay on genomic DNA amplified the CDR3 region of rearranged TCR beta genes. On the Illumina HiSeq System, the amplified TCR beta libraries were sequenced as 87-base-pair reads. The published analysis was carried out like this. A later analysis tallied tens of millions of unique TCR beta chains across the 666 repertoires, and some 10 million of those chains were shared by two or more donors. Raw reads were error-corrected and collapsed into unique sequences with a nearest-neighbor algorithm that merged closely related sequences to remove PCR and sequencing errors. V, D and J gene segments were assigned by aligning CDR3 sequences to IMGT reference sequences. For a sequence to be retained, a match of at least six nucleotides to both a V gene segment and a J gene segment was required. Rearrangements were called productive when the CDR3 lacked stop codons and stayed in frame with V and J; all others were non-productive. CDR3 was defined by IMGT convention, running from the second conserved V-encoded cysteine to the conserved J-encoded phenylalanine. Sequences without an unambiguous match to a single V gene segment were excluded from the earlier analysis of approximately 560 of the donors. In an earlier analysis of almost 600 of the donors, a V segment was called functional when productive rearrangements were above 56.7%, and segregating when the standard deviation between donors exceeded 5%. To diagnose cytomegalovirus status from the catalog of TCR beta chain sequences, a statistical classification framework was built. In a later analysis, V and J genes were assigned by comparing TCR nucleotide sequences against IMGT/GENE-DB human TR gene sequences. A later analysis assigned CDR3 sequences and most-parsimonious VDJ recombination scenarios with the TCRdist pipeline. In a later analysis, each TCR beta chain was defined by its CDR3 amino acid sequence together with its V-gene family, and reads lacking a unique V-gene family were excluded. To address suspected cross-contamination and a sequencing artifact, a later analysis removed roughly 580 highly shared, low-generation-probability nucleotide sequences. In a later analysis, a clonal expansion index for each public chain was calculated from normalized within-repertoire ranks of inferred template counts. A later analysis computed generation probabilities with a VDJ recombination model fitted to out-of-frame rearrangements, and checked the results against IGoR. Hypergeometric tests were used in a later analysis to score TCR-TCR, TCR-HLA and TCR-CMV co-occurrence, with a repertoire-size bias correction applied to the TCR pairs. In a later analysis, false discovery rates were estimated by permuting HLA or CMV assignments 20 times. A later analysis grouped co-occurring TCRs with DBSCAN, adding TCRdist sequence similarity when clustering within HLA-allele-positive subsets. Repertoires with fewer than 30,000 or more than 120,000 public chains were left out of co-occurrence clustering, as were roughly five repertoires with anomalous nucleotide sharing. The table comes from immuneACCESS by way of TCRdb, which keeps in-frame sequences with V and J called. Part of the clones is missing from these tables; in studies checked, under half for an unresolved V gene and the rest for unknown reasons. The V and J calls and clone size were taken over from that table, and D and trimming were inferred from the DNA. In this sample the table shows approximately 110,000 clones, roughly 12% of which occur a single time. Approximately 16% of the sample rests with the top ten.

The cohort comprised fewer than 700 healthy bone marrow donors. All cohort members were sampled while nominally healthy, although unrecorded immune exposures were likely present. The donor tested CMV seropositive and was one of the 289 seropositive cohort members. A peripheral blood sample was provided by each donor, and peripheral blood mononuclear cells were used for TCR beta sequencing. The Qiagen DNeasy Blood Extraction Kit was used to extract genomic DNA from the blood cell samples. This receptor was taken from a man in his forties in good health and CMV-seropositive. Material for sequencing was PBMCs. Recombination linked TRBV14 to TRBJ2-7, and TRBD2 aligns with 9 junction nucleotides. The CDR3 amino acid sequence is: CASSISGSYEQYF. The DNA sequence reads TGTGCCAGCAGCATTAGCGGGAGTTACGAGCAGTACTTC. Outside the CDR3, residues come from the reference TRBV14 and TRBJ2-7 proteins, so the full variable domain is: EAGVTQFPSHSVIEKGQTVTLRCDPISGHDNLYWYRRVMGKEIKFLLHFVKESKQDESGMPNNRFLAERTGGTYSTLKVQPAELEDSGVYFCASSISGSYEQYFGPGTRLTVT.